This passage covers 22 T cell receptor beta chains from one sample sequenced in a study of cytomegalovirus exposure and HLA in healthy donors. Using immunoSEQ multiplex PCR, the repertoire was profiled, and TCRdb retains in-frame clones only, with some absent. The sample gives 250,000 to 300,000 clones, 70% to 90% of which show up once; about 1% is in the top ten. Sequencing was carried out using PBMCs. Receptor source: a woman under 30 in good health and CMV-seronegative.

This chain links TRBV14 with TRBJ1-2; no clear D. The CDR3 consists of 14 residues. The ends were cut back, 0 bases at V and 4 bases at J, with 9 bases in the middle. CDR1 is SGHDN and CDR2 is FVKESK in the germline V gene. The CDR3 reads CASSQDVGSYGYTF. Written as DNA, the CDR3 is TGTGCCAGCAGCCAAGATGTGGGGAGCTATGGCTACACCTTC.

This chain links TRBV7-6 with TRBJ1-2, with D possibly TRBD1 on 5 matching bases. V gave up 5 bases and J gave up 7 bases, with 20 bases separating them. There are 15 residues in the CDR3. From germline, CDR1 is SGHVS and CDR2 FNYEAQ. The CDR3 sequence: CASSHPPQGFSGYTF. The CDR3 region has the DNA TGTGCCAGCAGCCACCCGCCCCAGGGTTTCTCTGGCTACACCTTC.

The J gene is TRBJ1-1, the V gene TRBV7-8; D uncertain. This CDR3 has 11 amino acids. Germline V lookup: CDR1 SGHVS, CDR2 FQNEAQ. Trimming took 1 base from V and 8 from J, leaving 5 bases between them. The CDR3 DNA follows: TGTGCCAGCAGCTTAGGTGTAGAAGCTTTCTTT. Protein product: CASSLGVEAFF.

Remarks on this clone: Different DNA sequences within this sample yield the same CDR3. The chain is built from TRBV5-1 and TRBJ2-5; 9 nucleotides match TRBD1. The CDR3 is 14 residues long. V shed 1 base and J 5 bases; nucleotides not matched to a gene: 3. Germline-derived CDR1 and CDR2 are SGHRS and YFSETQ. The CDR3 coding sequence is TGCGCCAGCAGCTTGACAGGGGGCGGGGAGACCCAGTACTTC. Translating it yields CASSLTGGGETQYF.

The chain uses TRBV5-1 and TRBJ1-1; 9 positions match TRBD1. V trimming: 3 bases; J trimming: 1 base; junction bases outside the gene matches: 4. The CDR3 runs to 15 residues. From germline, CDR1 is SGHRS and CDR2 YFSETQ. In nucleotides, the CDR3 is TGCGCCAGCAGCTCGCGGACAGGGGCGAACACTGAAGCTTTCTTT. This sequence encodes CASSSRTGANTEAFF.

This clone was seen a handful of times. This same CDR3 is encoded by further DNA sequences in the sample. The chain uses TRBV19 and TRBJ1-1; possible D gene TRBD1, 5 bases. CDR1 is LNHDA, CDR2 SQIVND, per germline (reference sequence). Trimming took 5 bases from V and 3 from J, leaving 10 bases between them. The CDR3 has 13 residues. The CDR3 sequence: CASSVKGDTEAFF. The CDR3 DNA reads TGTGCCAGTAGTGTCAAAGGGGACACTGAAGCTTTCTTT. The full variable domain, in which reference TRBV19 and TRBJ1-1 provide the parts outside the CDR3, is DGGITQSPKYLFRKEGQNVTLSCEQNLNHDAMYWYRQDPGQGLRLIYYSQIVNDFQKGDIAEGYSVSREKKESFPLTVTSAQKNPTAFYLCASSVKGDTEAFFGQGTRLTVV.

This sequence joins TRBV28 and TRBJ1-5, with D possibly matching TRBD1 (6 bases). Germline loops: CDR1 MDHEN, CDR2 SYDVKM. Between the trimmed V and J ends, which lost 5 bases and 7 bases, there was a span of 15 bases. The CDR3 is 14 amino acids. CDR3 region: CASSGADRKQPQHF. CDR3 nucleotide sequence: TGTGCCAGCAGTGGGGCGGACAGAAAACAGCCCCAGCATTTT.

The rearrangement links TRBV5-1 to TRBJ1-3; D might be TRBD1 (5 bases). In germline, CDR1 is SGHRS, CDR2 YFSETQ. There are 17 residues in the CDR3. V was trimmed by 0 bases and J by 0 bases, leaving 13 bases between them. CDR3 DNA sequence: TGCGCCAGCAGCTTGGCCGCAGGGAAGACCTCTGGAAACACCATATATTTT. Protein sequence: CASSLAAGKTSGNTIYF.

CDR3 DNA: TGTGCCAGCAGCCCGGAGGGGGAGACCCAGTACTTC. Its translation: CASSPEGETQYF. The J gene is TRBJ2-5, the V gene TRBV4-2, with D perhaps TRBD2 (6 bases). Germline V gene lookup returns CDR1 LGHNA and CDR2 YNFKEQ. This CDR3 region has 12 residues. The germline V and J ends were trimmed by 4 bases and 5 bases, with 8 bases remaining between them.

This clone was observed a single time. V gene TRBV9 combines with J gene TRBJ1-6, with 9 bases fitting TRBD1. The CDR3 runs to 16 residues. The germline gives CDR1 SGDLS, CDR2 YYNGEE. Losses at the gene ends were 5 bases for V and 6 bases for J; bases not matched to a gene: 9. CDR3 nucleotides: TGTGCCAGCAGAGCCGGGACAGGGACCCCTAATTCACCCCTCCACTTT. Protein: CASRAGTGTPNSPLHF.

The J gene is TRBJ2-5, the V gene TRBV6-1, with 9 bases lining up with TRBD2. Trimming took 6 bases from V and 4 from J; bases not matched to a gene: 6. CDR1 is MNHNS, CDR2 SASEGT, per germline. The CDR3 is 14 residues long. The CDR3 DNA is TGTGCCAGCAGCCCAGCGGGAGGCCGAGAGACCCAGTACTTC. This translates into CASSPAGGRETQYF.

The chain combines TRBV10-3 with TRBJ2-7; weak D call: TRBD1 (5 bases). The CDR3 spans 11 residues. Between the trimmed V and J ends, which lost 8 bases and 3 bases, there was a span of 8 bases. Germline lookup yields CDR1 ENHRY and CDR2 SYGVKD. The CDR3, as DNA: TGTGCCATCCGGCAGGGCTACGAGCAGTACTTC. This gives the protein CAIRQGYEQYF.

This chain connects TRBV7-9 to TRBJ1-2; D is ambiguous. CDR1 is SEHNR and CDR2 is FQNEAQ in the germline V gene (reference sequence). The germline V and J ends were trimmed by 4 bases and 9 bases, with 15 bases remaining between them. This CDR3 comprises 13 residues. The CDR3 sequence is CASSSYSGLSYTF. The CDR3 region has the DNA TGTGCCAGCAGCTCGTACAGTGGTCTAAGCTACACCTTC.

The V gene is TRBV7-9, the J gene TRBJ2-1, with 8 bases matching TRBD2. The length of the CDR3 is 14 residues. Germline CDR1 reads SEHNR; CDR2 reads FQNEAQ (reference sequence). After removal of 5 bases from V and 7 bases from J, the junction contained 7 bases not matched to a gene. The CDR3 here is CASSGRLARNEQFF. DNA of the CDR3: TGTGCCAGCAGCGGGCGACTAGCGCGGAATGAGCAGTTCTTC.

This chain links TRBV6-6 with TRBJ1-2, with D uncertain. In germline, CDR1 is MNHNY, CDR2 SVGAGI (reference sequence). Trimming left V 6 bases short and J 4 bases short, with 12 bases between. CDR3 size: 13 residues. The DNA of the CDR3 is TGTGCCAGCAGATCGACATTGGCCTATGGCTACACCTTC. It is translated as CASRSTLAYGYTF.

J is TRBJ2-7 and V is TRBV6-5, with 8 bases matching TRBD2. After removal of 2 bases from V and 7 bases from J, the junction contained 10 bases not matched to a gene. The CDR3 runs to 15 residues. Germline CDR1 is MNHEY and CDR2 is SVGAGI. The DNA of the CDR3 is TGTGCCAGCAGTTACCACGGGACTAGTACATGGGAGCAGTACTTC. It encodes CASSYHGTSTWEQYF.

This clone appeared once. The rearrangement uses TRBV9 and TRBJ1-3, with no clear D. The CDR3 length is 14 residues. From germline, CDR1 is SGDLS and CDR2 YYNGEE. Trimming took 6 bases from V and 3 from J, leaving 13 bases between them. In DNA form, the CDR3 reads TGTGCCAGCACCCCGGGAGGTTATGGAAACACCATATATTTT. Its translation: CASTPGGYGNTIYF.

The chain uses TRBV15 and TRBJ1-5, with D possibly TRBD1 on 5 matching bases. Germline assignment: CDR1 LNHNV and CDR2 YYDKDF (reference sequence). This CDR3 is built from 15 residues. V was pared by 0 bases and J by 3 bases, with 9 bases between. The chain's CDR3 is CATSRDKGANQPQHF. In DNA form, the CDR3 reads TGTGCCACCAGCAGAGATAAAGGGGCCAATCAGCCCCAGCATTTT.

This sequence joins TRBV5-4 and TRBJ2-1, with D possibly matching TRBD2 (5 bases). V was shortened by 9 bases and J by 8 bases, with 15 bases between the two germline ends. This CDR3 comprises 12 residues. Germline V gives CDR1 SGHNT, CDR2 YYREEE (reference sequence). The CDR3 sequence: CATASGIDEQFF. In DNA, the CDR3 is TGTGCCACAGCATCGGGGATTGATGAGCAGTTCTTC.

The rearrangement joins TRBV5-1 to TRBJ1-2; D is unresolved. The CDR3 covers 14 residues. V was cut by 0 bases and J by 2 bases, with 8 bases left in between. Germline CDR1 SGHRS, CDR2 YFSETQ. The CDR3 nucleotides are TGCGCCAGCAGCTTGGGCACACCCAACTATGGCTACACCTTC. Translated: CASSLGTPNYGYTF.

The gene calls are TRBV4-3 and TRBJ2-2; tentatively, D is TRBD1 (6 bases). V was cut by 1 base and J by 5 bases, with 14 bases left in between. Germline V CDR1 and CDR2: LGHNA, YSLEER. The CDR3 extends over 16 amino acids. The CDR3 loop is CASSQAAGEETGELFF. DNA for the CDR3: TGCGCCAGCAGCCAAGCGGCAGGGGAAGAAACCGGGGAGCTGTTTTTT.

The DNA for the CDR3 is TGTGCCAGCAGTTTTTGGGACAGATACAATGAGCAGTTCTTC. It specifies CASSFWDRYNEQFF. The chain couples TRBV28 to TRBJ2-1; 7 bases map to TRBD1. The germline CDR1 and CDR2 sequences are MDHEN and SYDVKM. V shed 3 bases, J shed 4 bases, and the junction held 3 bases outside the gene matches. This CDR3 has 14 amino acids.